This TCR beta chain was obtained from a study of blood T cell repertoires in COVID-19. Study details: COVID-19 samples collected from the United States, Italy and Spain covered acute and convalescent phases. From T cells, B-cell-depleted T cells, or PBMCs came the material, which was cDNA or gDNA.

This clone appeared a few times. Trimming removed 4 bases at V and 5 bases at J, with 14 bases between. Per the germline V gene, CDR1 is MGHRA and CDR2 is YSYEKL. This CDR3 is built from 14 residues. Study processing details: Estimates of nucleated cell counts were drawn from the amplification of reference gene primers. Sequenced by immunoSEQ multiplex PCR; TCRdb stores in-frame clones only, minus some. V and J calls and clone size are as listed in that table; D and trimming were resolved from the DNA. The sample shows around 62,000 clones, 84% of them seen only once. The V and J genes are TRBV4-1 and TRBJ1-2; weak D call: TRBD1 (6 bases). The receptor was isolated from a man aged 45-65 years with active COVID-19. Sequenced material: peripheral blood. CDR3 residues: CASSPPGTIYGYTF. As DNA, the CDR3 is TGCGCCAGCAGCCCCCCGGGGACAATTTATGGCTACACCTTC.